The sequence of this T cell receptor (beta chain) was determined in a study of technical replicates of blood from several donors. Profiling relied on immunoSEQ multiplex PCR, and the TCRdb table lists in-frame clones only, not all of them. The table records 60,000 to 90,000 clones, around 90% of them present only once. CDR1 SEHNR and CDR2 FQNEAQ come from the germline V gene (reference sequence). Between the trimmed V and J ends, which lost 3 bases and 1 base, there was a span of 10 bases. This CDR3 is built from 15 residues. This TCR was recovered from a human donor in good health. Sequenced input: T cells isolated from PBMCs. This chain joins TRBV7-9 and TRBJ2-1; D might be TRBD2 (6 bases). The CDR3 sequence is CASSFFGGSYNEQFF. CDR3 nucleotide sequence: TGTGCCAGCAGCTTCTTCGGGGGATCCTACAATGAGCAGTTCTTC.